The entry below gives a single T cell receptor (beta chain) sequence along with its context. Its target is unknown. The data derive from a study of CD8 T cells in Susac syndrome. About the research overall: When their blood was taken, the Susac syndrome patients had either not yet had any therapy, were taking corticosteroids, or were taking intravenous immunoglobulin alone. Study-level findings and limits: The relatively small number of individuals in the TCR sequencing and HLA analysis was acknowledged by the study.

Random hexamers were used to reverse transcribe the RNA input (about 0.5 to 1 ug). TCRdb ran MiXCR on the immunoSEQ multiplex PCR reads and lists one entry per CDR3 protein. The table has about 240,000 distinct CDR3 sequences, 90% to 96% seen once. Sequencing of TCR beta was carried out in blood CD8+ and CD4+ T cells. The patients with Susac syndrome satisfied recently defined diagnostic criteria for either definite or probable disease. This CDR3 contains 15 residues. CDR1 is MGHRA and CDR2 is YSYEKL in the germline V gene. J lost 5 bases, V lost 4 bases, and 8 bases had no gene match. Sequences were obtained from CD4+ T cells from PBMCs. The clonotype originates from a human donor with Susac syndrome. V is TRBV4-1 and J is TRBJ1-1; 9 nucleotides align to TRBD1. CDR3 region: CASSRRQGEGTEAFF. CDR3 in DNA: TGCGCCAGCAGCCGACGACAGGGGGAAGGGACTGAAGCTTTCTTT.